One sample yielded the 25 T cell receptor beta chains listed below, sequenced in a study of T and B cells in COVID-19 patients. TRB rearrangements were amplified by multiplex PCR with BIOMED2 TRB-A/B primers. TCRdb used MiXCR to reprocess the multiplex PCR reads, holding one entry per CDR3 protein. The table lists some 14,000 distinct CDR3 sequences, 28% of them singletons, with almost 7% in the top ten. Each TRB amplification used roughly 240-550 ng of genomic DNA from blood. Specimen: blood. The receptors shown here come from a human donor who had recovered from COVID-19.

The chain combines TRBV10-1 with TRBJ2-5; unclear D gene. This CDR3 is built from 14 residues. V was shortened by 0 bases and J by 5 bases, with 10 bases between the two germline ends. Germline V gene sequence: CDR1 WNHNN, CDR2 SYGVQD (reference sequence). CDR3 DNA: TGCGCCAGCAGTGAGTCTTACGGATCGGAGACCCAGTACTTC. Its translation: CASSESYGSETQYF.

This clonotype has at least ten counts. J is TRBJ1-1 and V is TRBV30; D remains ambiguous. The CDR3 runs to 11 residues. Trimming left V 2 bases short and J 6 bases short, with 7 bases between. Germline CDR1 and CDR2: GTSNPN and SVGIG (reference sequence). The CDR3 coding sequence is TGTGCCTGGAGTACCCTCGCTGAAGCTTTCTTT. Its translation is CAWSTLAEAFF.

This clonotype was seen just once. V gene TRBV29-1 combines with J gene TRBJ2-2; 9 bases fit TRBD1. With V trimmed by 7 bases and J by 7 bases, 10 bases remained unmatched. Germline CDR1 is SQVTM and CDR2 is ANQGSEA. This CDR3 is 14 amino acids long. CDR3 bases: TGCAGCGCCTGGGGGACAGGGTATGTCGGGGAGCTGTTTTTT. It is translated as CSAWGTGYVGELFF.

The chain joins TRBV5-1 to TRBJ2-1; D is uncertain. Germline values: CDR1 SGHRS, CDR2 YFSETQ. Between the trimmed V and J ends, which lost 6 bases and 2 bases, there was a span of 15 bases. CDR3 length equals 15 residues. The CDR3 reads CASKVLNGPYNEQFF. CDR3 in DNA: TGCGCCAGCAAGGTTCTCAACGGGCCCTACAATGAGCAGTTCTTC.

This clonotype appeared many times. The chain uses TRBV18 and TRBJ1-2; no firm D call. CDR3 length: 14 residues. Germline V gene data show CDR1 as KGHSH and CDR2 as LQKENI. The V end lost 2 bases, the J end lost 3 bases, and 10 bases lay between the germline ends. The CDR3 region is CASSPRIGDYGYTF. In nucleotides, the CDR3 is TGTGCCAGCTCACCAAGGATAGGAGACTATGGCTACACCTTC.

This clonotype counts as large (0.1 to 1%). V gene TRBV19 combines with J gene TRBJ2-1, with 9 bases fitting TRBD2. V shed 4 bases, J shed 1 base, and the junction held 5 bases outside the gene matches. Germline CDR1 is LNHDA and CDR2 is SQIVND (reference sequence). The CDR3 extends over 16 amino acids. The CDR3 DNA sequence: TGTGCCAGTAGTACGCTCAGCGGGAGGTCCTACAATGAGCAGTTCTTC. Translation gives CASSTLSGRSYNEQFF.

This clonotype has at least ten counts. This rearrangement joins TRBV6-4 to TRBJ2-2, with 7 bases fitting TRBD2. Germline V CDR1 and CDR2: MRHNA, SNTAGT. The CDR3 totals 14 residues. Losses at the gene ends were 3 bases for V and 3 bases for J; bases not matched to a gene: 1. CDR3 protein: CASSEGRDTGELFF. As DNA, the CDR3 is TGTGCCAGCAGTGAAGGGAGGGACACCGGGGAGCTGTTTTTT.

This clonotype was seen a handful of times. The chain carries TRBV12-3 or TRBV12-4 and TRBJ1-1; no firm D call. This CDR3 comprises 15 residues. Trimming removed 6 bases at V and 0 bases at J, with 14 bases between. The CDR3 sequence is CASRPPEELNTEAFF. The DNA for the CDR3 is TGTGCCAGCAGACCACCAGAGGAGTTGAACACTGAAGCTTTCTTT.

This clonotype is labeled medium-sized. CDR3 region: CASTEWNTGELFF. The CDR3 nucleotides are TGTGCCAGCACGGAGTGGAACACCGGGGAGCTGTTTTTT. The chain links TRBV27 to TRBJ2-2, with D hard to call. Germline loops: CDR1 MNHEY, CDR2 SMNVEV (reference sequence). This CDR3 is 13 amino acids long. V shed 7 bases and J shed 1 base, with 7 bases lying between them.

The V and J genes are TRBV20-1 and TRBJ2-3; the match to TRBD2 covers 10 bases. CDR3 length: 18 residues. The V and J ends lost 5 bases and 0 bases, in that order; junction bases with no gene match: 14. Germline CDR1 is DFQATT and CDR2 is SNEGSKA (reference sequence). CDR3 region: CSAGGEPSGSPSTDTQYF. In DNA, the CDR3 is TGCAGTGCTGGGGGGGAGCCTAGCGGGAGCCCTAGCACAGATACGCAGTATTTT.

This clonotype was seen a few times. The rearrangement joins TRBV6-1 to TRBJ2-7, with 8 bases identical to TRBD1. This CDR3 is 15 amino acids long. Germline V CDR1 and CDR2: MNHNS, SASEGT. V was clipped by 3 bases and J by 3 bases; unmatched bases: 7. The chain's CDR3 is CASSDPWTGFYEQYF. In nucleotides, the CDR3 is TGTGCCAGCAGTGACCCCTGGACAGGGTTCTACGAGCAGTACTTC.

The J gene is TRBJ1-1, the V gene TRBV2; no definite D call. The CDR3 is made up of 14 amino acids. Looked up from germline, CDR1 is SNHLY and CDR2 is FYNNEI. V was clipped by 4 bases and J by 0 bases, with 9 bases between them. In DNA, the CDR3 is TGTGCCAGCAGTGTCGGAGGGATGAACACTGAAGCTTTCTTT. This gives the protein CASSVGGMNTEAFF.

This clonotype is categorized as medium-sized (0.01 to 0.1%). The chain combines TRBV6-5 with TRBJ2-2; D is unresolved. Trimming stripped 4 bases from V and 3 bases from J, with 12 bases between. The germline V gene encodes CDR1 MNHEY and CDR2 SVGAGI. The CDR3 length is 15 residues. As DNA, the CDR3 is TGTGCCAGCAGTTCCAACTGGCCCCACACCGGGGAGCTGTTTTTT. Its protein product is CASSSNWPHTGELFF.

This clonotype appeared once. A much larger clonotype is one base distant, so this may be a read error. J is TRBJ1-2 and V is TRBV15, with no clear D. There are 13 residues in the CDR3. From germline, CDR1 is LNHNV and CDR2 YYDKDF (reference sequence). The CDR3 region has the DNA TGTGCCACCAGCTCTGGATCTAACTATGGCTTCACCTTC. Translated, it gives CATSSGSNYGFTF.

The sample holds a few counts of this clonotype. The chain has TRBV6-1 and TRBJ1-5; possibly TRBD1 for D (5 bases). Trimming cost V 9 bases and J 3 bases, with 12 bases left between them. Germline V gene sequence: CDR1 MNHNS, CDR2 SASEGT. The CDR3 spans 13 residues. The CDR3 DNA reads as TGTGCCAGTATTGACAGCATCAATCAGCCCCAGCATTTT. It specifies CASIDSINQPQHF.

This clonotype was seen a few times. The rearrangement uses TRBV7-2 and TRBJ1-6; 8 bases line up with TRBD1. The CDR3 extends over 17 amino acids. The V gene's germline CDR1 is SGHTA and CDR2 FQGNSA. With 7 bases clipped from V and 4 bases from J, the junction kept 12 bases outside the gene matches. CDR3 loop: CASTYASTGAYNSPLHF. CDR3 DNA sequence: TGTGCCAGCACCTACGCCTCGACAGGGGCGTATAATTCACCCCTCCACTTT.

CDR3 residues: CASSASGTLYTEAFF. Here the CDR3 DNA reads TGTGCCAGCAGTGCCTCAGGGACTCTGTACACTGAAGCTTTCTTT. The chain recombines TRBV25-1 with TRBJ1-1; D perhaps matches TRBD1 (5 bases). CDR1 and CDR2 from the germline V gene are MGHDK and SYGVNS. The germline V and J ends were trimmed by 4 bases and 3 bases, with 15 bases remaining between them. This CDR3 is 15 amino acids long. Full variable domain (outside the CDR3, taken from reference TRBV25-1 and TRBJ1-1): EADIYQTPRYLVIGTGKKITLECSQTMGHDKMYWYQQDPGMELHLIHYSYGVNSTEKGDLSSESTVSRIRTEHFPLTLESARPSHTSQYLCASSASGTLYTEAFFGQGTRLTVV.

This clonotype was seen only a few times. The CDR3 loop reads CASFGSGTKETQYF. In DNA, the CDR3 is TGTGCCAGCTTTGGTTCCGGGACTAAGGAGACCCAGTACTTC. The chain uses TRBV6-4 and TRBJ2-5, with 7 bases aligning to TRBD2. The CDR3 sequence is 14 residues long. J lost 5 bases, V lost 8 bases, and 11 bases had no gene match. Germline V gene sequence: CDR1 MRHNA, CDR2 SNTAGT.

This clonotype has ten or more counts. The genes are TRBV6-1 and TRBJ2-5; the D gene is possibly TRBD2 (6 bases). Germline V CDR1 and CDR2: MNHNS, SASEGT. This CDR3 is 13 amino acids long. With 8 bases removed from V and 0 bases from J, the gap between germline ends came to 10 bases. The CDR3 reads CASPGGYQETQYF. Here the CDR3 DNA reads TGTGCCAGCCCAGGAGGGTACCAAGAGACCCAGTACTTC.

About this clonotype itself: The junction differs from germline at one of its ends, possibly a read error. The chain carries TRBV19 and TRBJ1-1; D may be TRBD1 (5 bases). The CDR3 is 14 residues long. CDR1 and CDR2 (germline): LNHDA, SQIVND (reference sequence). The CDR3 DNA is TGTGCCAGTAGTTTCGGGACGGTGAACACTGAAGCTTCCTTT. Its translation: CASSFGTVNTEASF.

This clonotype counts as medium-sized. This chain joins TRBV19 and TRBJ2-3, with D perhaps TRBD2 (6 bases). This CDR3 comprises 15 residues. V was cut by 7 bases and J by 0 bases, with 14 bases left in between. CDR1 is LNHDA, CDR2 SQIVND, per germline (reference sequence). This chain's CDR3 is CASTIGGVSTDTQYF. In DNA, the CDR3 is TGTGCCAGTACCATAGGAGGGGTTAGCACAGATACGCAGTATTTT.

This clonotype was recorded many times. The V call is TRBV12-3 or TRBV12-4, the J call TRBJ2-2; 10 bases line up with TRBD1. Unmatched junction bases numbered 6, after V lost 4 bases and J lost 4 bases. The CDR3 totals 16 residues. The CDR3 sequence: CASSSDRGPGTGELFF. The CDR3 DNA is TGTGCCAGCAGTTCCGACAGGGGGCCCGGCACCGGGGAGCTGTTTTTT.

Here the CDR3 DNA reads TGCGCCAGCAGCGATGACACCCCAAGAGCGGGGGCCGTCACAGATACGCAGTATTTT. Translation: CASSDDTPRAGAVTDTQYF. V usage is TRBV5-1 and J usage is TRBJ2-3, with TRBD2 matching over 8 bases. The CDR3 is made up of 19 amino acids. The ends lost 4 bases at V and 2 bases at J; junction bases unmatched: 18. Germline V gene data show CDR1 as SGHRS and CDR2 as YFSETQ.

The gene calls are TRBV6-5 and TRBJ2-5, with 7 bases that match TRBD2. Germline V gene data show CDR1 as MNHEY and CDR2 as SVGAGI. The trim removed 11 bases at V and 2 bases at J, leaving 8 bases unmatched. The CDR3 contains 13 residues. The CDR3 region is CAVRRGRQETQYF. The CDR3 DNA is TGTGCCGTAAGGCGGGGGAGGCAAGAGACCCAGTACTTC.

This clonotype was observed at least ten times. The V gene is TRBV27, the J gene TRBJ2-4; possible D gene TRBD1, 6 bases. CDR3 length equals 17 residues. The germline gives CDR1 MNHEY, CDR2 SMNVEV (reference sequence). V shed 5 bases and J shed 0 bases, with 17 bases lying between them. CDR3 residues: CASSPSRQELAKNIQYF. The DNA for the CDR3 is TGTGCCAGCAGTCCCAGTCGACAGGAGCTAGCCAAAAACATTCAGTACTTC.